These 25 T cell receptor beta chains were all obtained from the same sample, sequenced in a study of T cell changes during pregnancy in multiple sclerosis. Measured with immunoSEQ multiplex PCR; TCRdb has only the in-frame clones, and not every one. The table records about 96,000 clones, 80% to 95% of them present only once. This specimen consisted of peripheral blood, obtained in the first trimester of pregnancy. Receptor source: a female donor with multiple sclerosis, enrolled in a pregnancy study.

V usage is TRBV19 and J usage is TRBJ2-3, with D tentatively TRBD1 (6 bases). The length of the CDR3 is 17 residues. The V and J ends lost 1 base and 3 bases respectively, with 17 bases between them. The germline gives CDR1 LNHDA, CDR2 SQIVND (reference sequence). The CDR3 DNA sequence: TGTGCCAGTAGTATAGTAACAGGGCCTCTTTTGACAGATACGCAGTATTTT. Protein product: CASSIVTGPLLTDTQYF.

This chain joins TRBV28 and TRBJ2-3; 10 nucleotides agree with TRBD2. The germline V gene encodes CDR1 MDHEN and CDR2 SYDVKM. V dropped 5 bases and J dropped 9; count of bases not matched to a gene: 8. The CDR3 extends over 14 amino acids. CDR3 bases: TGTGCCAGCAGTCTAGCGGGAGAGTCCAGGACGCAGTATTTT. Encoded protein: CASSLAGESRTQYF.

The chain couples TRBV29-1 to TRBJ2-7; TRBD1 matches at 9 bases. J gave up 3 bases and V 4 bases, and 7 bases lay outside the gene matches. This CDR3 is 14 amino acids long. Germline loops: CDR1 SQVTM, CDR2 ANQGSEA. The CDR3 loop reads CSVVWRDRDYEQYF. The CDR3 coding sequence is TGCAGCGTTGTGTGGCGGGACAGGGACTACGAGCAGTACTTC.

This clone was detected only once. The rearrangement joins TRBV28 to TRBJ1-2, with D maybe TRBD1 (6 bases). V lost 2 bases to trimming and J lost 7 bases, with 11 bases between them. Germline V gene data show CDR1 as MDHEN and CDR2 as SYDVKM. CDR3 length equals 13 residues. CDR3 coding DNA: TGTGCCAGCAGTTTAGGGGGGGCGTTTGGCTACACCTTC. Translation: CASSLGGAFGYTF.

The chain has TRBV5-4 and TRBJ2-1; 8 bases align to TRBD1. This CDR3 is 12 amino acids long. After removal of 4 bases from V and 6 bases from J, the junction contained 0 bases not matched to a gene. The germline V gene has CDR1 SGHNT and CDR2 YYREEE (reference sequence). Here the CDR3 DNA reads TGTGCCAGCAGCGGGACAGGCAATGAGCAGTTCTTC. It codes for CASSGTGNEQFF.

V and J are TRBV18 and TRBJ2-7, with TRBD2 identical over 11 bases. Germline V gene lookup returns CDR1 KGHSH and CDR2 LQKENI. V shed 4 bases and J 0 bases; nucleotides not matched to a gene: 2. The CDR3 is 15 residues long. CDR3 sequence reads: CASSLGLADSYEQYF. The CDR3 coding sequence is TGTGCCAGCTCACTGGGACTAGCGGACTCCTACGAGCAGTACTTC.

The V call is TRBV5-1, the J call TRBJ2-7, with 9 bases identical to TRBD2. The CDR3 extends over 15 amino acids. Germline CDR1 reads SGHRS; CDR2 reads YFSETQ. V trimming: 0 bases; J trimming: 3 bases; junction bases outside the gene matches: 4. The CDR3 sequence is CASSLESGRNYEQYF. DNA for the CDR3: TGCGCCAGCAGCTTGGAGAGCGGGAGGAACTACGAGCAGTACTTC.

This clone has a single count. This chain joins TRBV19 and TRBJ1-3; TRBD1 is a possible D gene (5 bases). The CDR3 covers 16 residues. Germline lookup yields CDR1 LNHDA and CDR2 SQIVND (reference sequence). The V end lost 3 bases, the J end lost 0 bases, and 12 bases lay between the germline ends. CDR3 sequence reads: CASSIVDTGSGNTIYF. The CDR3 DNA is TGTGCCAGTAGTATCGTGGACACAGGCTCTGGAAACACCATATATTTT.

The chain has TRBV15 and TRBJ2-2, with a weak D call TRBD1 (5 bases). V was clipped by 0 bases and J by 1 base, with 9 bases between them. The germline V gene has CDR1 LNHNV and CDR2 YYDKDF (reference sequence). This CDR3 contains 16 residues. The CDR3 region is CATSRDPGMNTGELFF. In DNA, the CDR3 is TGTGCCACCAGCAGAGATCCAGGGATGAACACCGGGGAGCTGTTTTTT.

This chain connects TRBV5-8 to TRBJ2-3; perhaps TRBD2 as D (5 bases). Per the germline V gene, CDR1 is SGHTS and CDR2 is YDEGEE. Trimming stripped 4 bases from V and 3 bases from J, with 9 bases between. The CDR3 is made up of 13 amino acids. In nucleotides, the CDR3 is TGTGCCAGCAGCGTTCGGACTACAGATACGCAGTATTTT. Protein sequence: CASSVRTTDTQYF.

This clone has more than one count but fewer than ten. The chain employs TRBV6-4 and TRBJ2-3, with 11 nucleotides matching TRBD2. Germline CDR1 reads MRHNA; CDR2 reads SNTAGT. The trim removed 2 bases at V and 2 bases at J, leaving 3 bases unmatched. The CDR3 is 16 amino acids. In DNA, the CDR3 is TGTGCCAGCAGTGACACTAGCGGGAGCCCCACAGATACGCAGTATTTT. Translation gives CASSDTSGSPTDTQYF.

The chain carries TRBV5-8 and TRBJ2-5, with D possibly TRBD1 on 5 matching bases. With 1 base removed from V and 7 bases from J, the gap between germline ends came to 20 bases. From germline, CDR1 is SGHTS and CDR2 YDEGEE. The CDR3 totals 16 residues. In nucleotides, the CDR3 is TGTGCCAGCAGCTTGTCCCGGACACTCGGGTTAGGGACCCAGTACTTC. Translating gives CASSLSRTLGLGTQYF.

The chain employs TRBV9 and TRBJ2-1; tentatively, D is TRBD1 (7 bases). The germline gives CDR1 SGDLS, CDR2 YYNGEE. With 4 bases removed from V and 6 bases from J, the gap between germline ends came to 17 bases. This CDR3 contains 15 residues. Written as DNA, the CDR3 is TGTGCCAGCAGCCAAGGGGGGACAGCCTTCAATGAGCAGTTCTTC. It encodes CASSQGGTAFNEQFF.

V and J are TRBV6-1 and TRBJ2-3; TRBD2 aligns across 7 bases. The trim removed 7 bases at V and 11 bases at J, leaving 15 bases unmatched. CDR1 is MNHNS and CDR2 is SASEGT in the germline V gene. This CDR3 is 14 amino acids long. This CDR3 reads CASKGGSSLQWQYF. The CDR3 coding sequence is TGTGCCAGCAAAGGCGGGAGCTCCCTCCAATGGCAGTATTTT.

In its sample, this clone was seen once. This chain connects TRBV7-2 to TRBJ2-5; D remains ambiguous. Trimming shortened V by 2 bases and J by 5 bases, and 15 bases separated the two germline ends. CDR1 and CDR2 from the germline V gene are SGHTA and FQGNSA. CDR3 length: 15 amino acids. Written as DNA, the CDR3 is TGTGCCAGCAGCTTATTCCCACTGCGAACGGAGACCCAGTACTTC. This sequence encodes CASSLFPLRTETQYF.

The V gene is TRBV6-1, the J gene TRBJ2-4; D is unresolved. CDR3 length: 16 amino acids. CDR1 is MNHNS and CDR2 is SASEGT in the germline V gene. V was clipped by 0 bases and J by 2 bases, with 11 bases between them. The CDR3 here is CASSEAGGISKNIQYF. Written as DNA, the CDR3 is TGTGCCAGCAGTGAAGCAGGCGGCATCTCCAAAAACATTCAGTACTTC.

This clone was recorded only once. The gene calls are TRBV6-1 and TRBJ2-1; 7 positions agree with TRBD1. Losses at the gene ends were 7 bases for V and 8 bases for J; bases not matched to a gene: 14. Germline lookup yields CDR1 MNHNS and CDR2 SASEGT. This CDR3 region has 15 residues. The DNA for the CDR3 is TGTGCCAGCAACTACAGATTACAGGGGCTCGATGAGCAGTTCTTC. Translated, it gives CASNYRLQGLDEQFF.

The chain combines TRBV10-3 with TRBJ2-3; D call uncertain. The CDR3 extends over 13 amino acids. Per the germline V gene, CDR1 is ENHRY and CDR2 is SYGVKD. V lost 10 bases and J lost 5, with 16 bases in between. CDR3 region: CATLLPPIDTQYF. In nucleotides, the CDR3 is TGTGCCACCTTACTCCCTCCCATAGATACGCAGTATTTT.

The J gene is TRBJ2-6, the V gene TRBV28, with D tentatively TRBD1 (5 bases). Germline-derived CDR1 and CDR2 are MDHEN and SYDVKM. This CDR3 spans 16 amino acids. Trimming removed 4 bases from V and 4 bases from J, with 14 bases in between. The DNA of the CDR3 is TGTGCCAGCAGTTCCACCACAGGATCCGGGGCCAACGTCCTGACTTTC. It yields the protein CASSSTTGSGANVLTF.

This clone appeared once. The chain has TRBV6-1 and TRBJ2-7, with D maybe TRBD2 (6 bases). The CDR3 covers 13 residues. V lost 8 bases and J lost 3, with 14 bases in between. Looked up from germline, CDR1 is MNHNS and CDR2 is SASEGT. Here the CDR3 reads CASFSGVGYEQYF. The CDR3 DNA reads TGTGCCAGCTTTTCGGGAGTAGGCTACGAGCAGTACTTC.

CDR3 loop: CASSNRDFLMDTQYF. The CDR3 DNA follows: TGTGCCAGCAGCAATAGGGACTTCTTAATGGATACGCAGTATTTT. The chain links TRBV5-8 to TRBJ2-3, with D tentatively TRBD2 (6 bases). Trimming removed 4 bases from V and 6 bases from J, with 18 bases in between. Germline-derived CDR1 and CDR2 are SGHTS and YDEGEE. CDR3 length equals 15 residues. Combining the CDR3 with reference TRBV5-8 and TRBJ2-3 gives the whole variable domain EAGVTQSPTHLIKTRGQQATLRCSPISGHTSVYWYQQALGLGLQFLLWYDEGEERNRGNFPPRFSGRQFPNYSSELNVNALELEDSALYLCASSNRDFLMDTQYFGPGTRLTVL.

This clone has just one count. The V and J genes are TRBV15 and TRBJ2-7; 11 bases line up with TRBD1. Trimming at V came to 0 bases and at J to 2 bases, leaving 6 bases not matched to a gene. Germline V gives CDR1 LNHNV, CDR2 YYDKDF (reference sequence). CDR3 length: 17 amino acids. In DNA, the CDR3 is TGTGCCACCAGCAGAGATCTGCTGGGACAGGGGGCCTACGAGCAGTACTTC. It specifies CATSRDLLGQGAYEQYF.

The chain carries TRBV7-2 and TRBJ2-2, with D tentatively TRBD2 (5 bases). With 4 bases removed from V and 4 bases from J, the gap between germline ends came to 10 bases. The length of the CDR3 is 14 residues. Germline CDR1 SGHTA, CDR2 FQGNSA. In DNA, the CDR3 is TGTGCCAGCAGCTCGACGGGGTTCACCGGGGAGCTGTTTTTT. Its protein is CASSSTGFTGELFF.

V and J are TRBV14 and TRBJ2-7; D may be TRBD1 (5 bases). CDR1 is SGHDN, CDR2 FVKESK, per germline. The ends were cut back, 4 bases at V and 12 bases at J, with 16 bases in the middle. This CDR3 has 12 amino acids. The CDR3 bases are TGTGCCAGCAGCCCCAAAGGGGCTGCGCGGTACTTC. Its protein product is CASSPKGAARYF. The entire variable domain, with the rest obtained from reference TRBV14 and TRBJ2-7, is as follows: EAGVTQFPSHSVIEKGQTVTLRCDPISGHDNLYWYRRVMGKEIKFLLHFVKESKQDESGMPNNRFLAERTGGTYSTLKVQPAELEDSGVYFCASSPKGAARYFGPGTRLTVT.

The chain has TRBV7-9 and TRBJ2-5; a weak D match, TRBD2 (5 bases). Germline CDR1 is SEHNR and CDR2 is FQNEAQ (reference sequence). The ends were cut back, 5 bases at V and 5 bases at J, with 21 bases in the middle. This CDR3 spans 16 amino acids. The CDR3 DNA is TGTGCCAGCAGCCACACACAGCACCTCGGCGGGGAGACCCAGTACTTC. This encodes CASSHTQHLGGETQYF. The whole variable domain, filled in from reference TRBV7-9 and TRBJ2-5, reads DTGVSQNPRHKITKRGQNVTFRCDPISEHNRLYWYRQTLGQGPEFLTYFQNEAQLEKSRLLSDRFSAERPKGSFSTLEIQRTEQGDSAMYLCASSHTQHLGGETQYFGPGTRLLVL.